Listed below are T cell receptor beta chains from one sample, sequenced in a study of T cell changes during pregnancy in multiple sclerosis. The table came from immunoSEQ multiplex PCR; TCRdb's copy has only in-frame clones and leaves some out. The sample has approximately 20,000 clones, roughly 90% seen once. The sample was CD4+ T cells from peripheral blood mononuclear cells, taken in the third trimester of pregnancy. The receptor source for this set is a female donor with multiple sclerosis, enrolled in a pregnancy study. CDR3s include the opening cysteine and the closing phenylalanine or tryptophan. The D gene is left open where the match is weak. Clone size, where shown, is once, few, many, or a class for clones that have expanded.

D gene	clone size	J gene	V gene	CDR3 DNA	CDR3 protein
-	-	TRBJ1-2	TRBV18	TGTGCCAGCTCACCATCGAGGGAGGATGGCTACACCTTC	CASSPSREDGYTF
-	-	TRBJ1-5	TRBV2	TGTGCCAGCAGCCGGGAACAGGGTTGGGATCAGCCCCAGCATTTT	CASSREQGWDQPQHF
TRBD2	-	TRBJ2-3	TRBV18	TGTGCCAGCTCACAGCGGGGCCCTATGACAGATACGCAGTATTTT	CASSQRGPMTDTQYF
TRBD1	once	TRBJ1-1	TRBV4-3	TGCGCCAGCAGCCACCTGGACAGGGCGAACACTGAAGCTTTCTTT	CASSHLDRANTEAFF
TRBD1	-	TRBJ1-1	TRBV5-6	TGTGCCAGCAGTGACAGGGTCATGAGGGCTTTCTTT	CASSDRVMRAFF
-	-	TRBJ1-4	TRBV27	TGTGCCAGCAGTTTATACTCAACTAATGAAAAACTGTTTTTT	CASSLYSTNEKLFF
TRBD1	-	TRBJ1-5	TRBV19	TGTGCCAGTAGTATCTCGGGACAGTTAAATCAGCCCCAGCATTTT	CASSISGQLNQPQHF
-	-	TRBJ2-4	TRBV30	TGTGCCTGGAGTGGGGGGCCTCAAAACATTCAGTACTTC	CAWSGGPQNIQYF
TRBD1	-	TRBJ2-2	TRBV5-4	TGTGCCAGCAGCAAGACAGGGGGGACGAACACCGGGGAGCTGTTTTTT	CASSKTGGTNTGELFF
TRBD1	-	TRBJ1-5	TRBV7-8	TGTGCCAGCAGCCCTAGGGGGTCAGGGGGGTTCGGGCAGCCCCAGCATTTT	CASSPRGSGGFGQPQHF
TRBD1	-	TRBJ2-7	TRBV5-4	TGTGCCAGCAGCCACGGGACAGCCTCCTACGAGCAGTACTTC	CASSHGTASYEQYF
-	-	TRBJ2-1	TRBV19	TGTGCCAGTAGGTTAGGGCTGGCGGGTGCGAATGAGCAGTTCTTC	CASRLGLAGANEQFF
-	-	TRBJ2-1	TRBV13	TGTGCCAGCAGCCACATCAGGGTAATCTACAATGAGCAGTTCTTC	CASSHIRVIYNEQFF
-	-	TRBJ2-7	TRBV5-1	TGCGCCAGCAGACTACAGGGCGGGAGTTCCTACGAGCAGTACTTC	CASRLQGGSSYEQYF
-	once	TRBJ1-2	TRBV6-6	TGTGCCAGCAGCTCCGCGAGTGGCTACACCTTC	CASSSASGYTF
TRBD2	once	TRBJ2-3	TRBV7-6	TGTGCCAGCAGCATCATGCCTAGCGGAGGCACAGATACGCAGTATTTT	CASSIMPSGGTDTQYF
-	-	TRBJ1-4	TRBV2	TGTGCCAGCAGTGAACAGGGGACTAATGAAAAACTGTTTTTT	CASSEQGTNEKLFF
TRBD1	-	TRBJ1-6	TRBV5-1	TGCGCCAGCAGCCGGGACAGGGAGAATTCACCCCTCCACTTT	CASSRDRENSPLHF
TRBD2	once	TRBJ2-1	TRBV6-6	TGTGGCTCGGGGGGGCCTTGGGGGGGCAATGAGCAGTTCTTC	CGSGGPWGGNEQFF
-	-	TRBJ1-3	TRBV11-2	TGTGCCAGCGGATCACTCGGGAGCACCATATATTTT	CASGSLGSTIYF
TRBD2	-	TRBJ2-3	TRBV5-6	TGTGCCAGCAGGACAGCGGGGGGGGCCACAGATACGCAGTATTTT	CASRTAGGATDTQYF
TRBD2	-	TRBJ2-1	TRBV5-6	TGTGCCAGCAAAAGTATGGGCGAGCGGGGGAGCTCCTACAATGAGCAGTTCTTC	CASKSMGERGSSYNEQFF
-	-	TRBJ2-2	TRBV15	TGTGCCACCAGCCGCGGTAACACCGGGGAGCTGTTTTTT	CATSRGNTGELFF
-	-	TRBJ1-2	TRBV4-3	TGCGCCAGCAGCCAAGATGTCCACCCTGGGGCGAGGGGCTACACCTTC	CASSQDVHPGARGYTF
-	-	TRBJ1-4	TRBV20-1	TGCAGTGCTAGGGTGGGCCCACTCGGTTTTTTT	CSARVGPLGFF
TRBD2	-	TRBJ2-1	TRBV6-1	TGTGCCAGCAGTTCTATAGCGGGGGGGTACAATGAGCAGTTCTTC	CASSSIAGGYNEQFF
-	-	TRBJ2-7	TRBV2	TGTGCCAGCAGTGAACGCGAGGGTACCTACGAGCAGTACTTC	CASSEREGTYEQYF
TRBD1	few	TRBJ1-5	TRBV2	TGTGCCAGCAGCGTAGGACAGGGTGGGAATCAGCCCCAGCATTTT	CASSVGQGGNQPQHF
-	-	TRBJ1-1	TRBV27	TGTGCCAGCAGTTTATCGGGGGCTGGGGCCACTGAAGCTTTCTTT	CASSLSGAGATEAFF
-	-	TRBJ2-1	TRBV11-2	TGTGCCAGCAGCTTACCATCAGGCGAGCAGTTCTTC	CASSLPSGEQFF
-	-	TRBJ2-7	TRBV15	TGTGCCACCAGCAGAGAGGGGGGAGCCTACGAGCAGTACTTC	CATSREGGAYEQYF
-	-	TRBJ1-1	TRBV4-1	TGCGCCAGCAGGCGGGACACTGAAGCTTTCTTT	CASRRDTEAFF
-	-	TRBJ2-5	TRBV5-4	TGTGCCAGCAGCCCCCACTCGACTAGGGAGACCCAGTACTTC	CASSPHSTRETQYF
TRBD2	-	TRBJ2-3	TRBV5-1	TGCGCCAGCAATAGCGGGGGGTATGTAGATACGCAGTATTTT	CASNSGGYVDTQYF
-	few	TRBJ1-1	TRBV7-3	TGTGCCAGCAGCCCCCGAGGGGGGGCGAGCACTGAAGCTTTCTTT	CASSPRGGASTEAFF
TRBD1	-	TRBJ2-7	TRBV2	TGTGCCAGCGGCAGGGGGCTCGACTACGAGCAGTACTTC	CASGRGLDYEQYF
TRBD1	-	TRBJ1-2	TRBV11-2	TGTGCCAGCAGCCCAGGACAGGGCCACTATGGCTACACCTTC	CASSPGQGHYGYTF
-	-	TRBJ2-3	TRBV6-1	TGTGCCAGCGGTTCGGACAGTAACACAGATACGCAGTATTTT	CASGSDSNTDTQYF